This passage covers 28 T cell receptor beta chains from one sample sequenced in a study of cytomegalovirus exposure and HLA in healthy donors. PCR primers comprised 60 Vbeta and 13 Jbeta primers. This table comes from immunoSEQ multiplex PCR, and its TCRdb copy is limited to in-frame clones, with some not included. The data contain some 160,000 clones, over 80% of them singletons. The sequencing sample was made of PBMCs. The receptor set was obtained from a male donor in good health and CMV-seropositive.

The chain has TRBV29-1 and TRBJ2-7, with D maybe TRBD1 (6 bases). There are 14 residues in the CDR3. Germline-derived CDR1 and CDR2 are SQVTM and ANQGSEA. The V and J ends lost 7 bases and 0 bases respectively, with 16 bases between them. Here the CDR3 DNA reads TGCAGCGCATTCGGTCAGGGGCACTCCTACGAGCAGTACTTC. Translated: CSAFGQGHSYEQYF.

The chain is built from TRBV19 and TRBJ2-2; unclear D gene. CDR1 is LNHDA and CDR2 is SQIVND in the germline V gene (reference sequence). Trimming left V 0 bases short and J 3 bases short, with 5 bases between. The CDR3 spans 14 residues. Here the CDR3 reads CASSIDSYTGELFF. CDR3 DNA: TGTGCCAGTAGTATAGACAGTTACACCGGGGAGCTGTTTTTT.

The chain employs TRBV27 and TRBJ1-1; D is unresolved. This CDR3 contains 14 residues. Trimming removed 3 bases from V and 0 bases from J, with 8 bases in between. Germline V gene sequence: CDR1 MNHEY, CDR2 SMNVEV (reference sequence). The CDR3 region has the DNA TGTGCCAGCAGTTTCCGACACATGAACACTGAAGCTTTCTTT. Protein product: CASSFRHMNTEAFF.

In nucleotides, the CDR3 is TGTGCCAGTAGTAGGAACCCGGGACTAGCCGGCAATGAGCAGTTCTTC. Translating gives CASSRNPGLAGNEQFF. The chain has TRBV19 and TRBJ2-1; 9 bases fit TRBD2. J lost 6 bases, V lost 4 bases, and 10 bases had no gene match. Germline assignment: CDR1 LNHDA and CDR2 SQIVND (reference sequence). This CDR3 contains 16 residues.

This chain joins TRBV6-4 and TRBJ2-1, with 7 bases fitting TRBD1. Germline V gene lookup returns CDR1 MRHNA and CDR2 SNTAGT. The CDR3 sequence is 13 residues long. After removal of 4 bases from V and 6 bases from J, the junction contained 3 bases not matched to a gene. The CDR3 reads CASSVGQVNEQFF. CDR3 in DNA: TGTGCCAGCAGTGTAGGACAGGTCAATGAGCAGTTCTTC.

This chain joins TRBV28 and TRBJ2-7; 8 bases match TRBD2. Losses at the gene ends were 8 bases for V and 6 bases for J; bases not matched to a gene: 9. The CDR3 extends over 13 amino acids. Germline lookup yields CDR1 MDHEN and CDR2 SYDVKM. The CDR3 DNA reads TGTGCCAGCTATACCCGGGGGGGGTTCGAGCAGTACTTC. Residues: CASYTRGGFEQYF. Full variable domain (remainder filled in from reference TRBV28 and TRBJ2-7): DVKVTQSSRYLVKRTGEKVFLECVQDMDHENMFWYRQDPGLGLRLIYFSYDVKMKEKGDIPEGYSVSREKKERFSLILESASTNQTSMYLCASYTRGGFEQYFGPGTRLTVT.

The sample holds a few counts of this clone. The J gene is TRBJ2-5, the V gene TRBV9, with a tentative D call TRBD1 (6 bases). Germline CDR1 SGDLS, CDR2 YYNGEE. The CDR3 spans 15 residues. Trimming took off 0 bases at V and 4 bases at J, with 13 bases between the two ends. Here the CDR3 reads CASSVVGGQVETQYF. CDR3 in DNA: TGTGCCAGCAGCGTAGTAGGGGGACAAGTAGAGACCCAGTACTTC. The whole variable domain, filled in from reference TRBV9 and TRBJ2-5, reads DSGVTQTPKHLITATGQRVTLRCSPRSGDLSVYWYQQSLDQGLQFLIQYYNGEERAKGNILERFSAQQFPDLHSELNLSSLELGDSALYFCASSVVGGQVETQYFGPGTRLLVL.

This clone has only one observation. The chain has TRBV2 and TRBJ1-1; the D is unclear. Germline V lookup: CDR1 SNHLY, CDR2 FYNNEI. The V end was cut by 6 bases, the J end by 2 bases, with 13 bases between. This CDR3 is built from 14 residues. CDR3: CASRPQVLNTEAFF. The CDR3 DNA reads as TGTGCCAGCAGGCCTCAGGTTCTCAACACTGAAGCTTTCTTT.

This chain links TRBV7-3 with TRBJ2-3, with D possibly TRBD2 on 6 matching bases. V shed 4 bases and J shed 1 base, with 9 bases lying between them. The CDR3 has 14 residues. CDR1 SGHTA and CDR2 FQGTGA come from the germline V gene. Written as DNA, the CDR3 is TGTGCCAGCAGCTCGGGACTTCGCACAGATACGCAGTATTTT. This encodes CASSSGLRTDTQYF.

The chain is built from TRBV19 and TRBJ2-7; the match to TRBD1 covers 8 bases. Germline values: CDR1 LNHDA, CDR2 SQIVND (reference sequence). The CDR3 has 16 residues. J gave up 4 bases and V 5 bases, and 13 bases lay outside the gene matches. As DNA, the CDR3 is TGTGCCAGTAGTGCCACTCCAGGGGGCAGTAGTTACGAGCAGTACTTC. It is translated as CASSATPGGSSYEQYF. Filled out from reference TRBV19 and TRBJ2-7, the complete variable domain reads DGGITQSPKYLFRKEGQNVTLSCEQNLNHDAMYWYRQDPGQGLRLIYYSQIVNDFQKGDIAEGYSVSREKKESFPLTVTSAQKNPTAFYLCASSATPGGSSYEQYFGPGTRLTVT.

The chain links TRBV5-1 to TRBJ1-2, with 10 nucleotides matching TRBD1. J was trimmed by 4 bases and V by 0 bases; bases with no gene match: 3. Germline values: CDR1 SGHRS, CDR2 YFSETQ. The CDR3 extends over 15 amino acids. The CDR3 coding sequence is TGCGCCAGCAGCTTGGCCGGGGACAGGGGCTATGGCTACACCTTC. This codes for CASSLAGDRGYGYTF.

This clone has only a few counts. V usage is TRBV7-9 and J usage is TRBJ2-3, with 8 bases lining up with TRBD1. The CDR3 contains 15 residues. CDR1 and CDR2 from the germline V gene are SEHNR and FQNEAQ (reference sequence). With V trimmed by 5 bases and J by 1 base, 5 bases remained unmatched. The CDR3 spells CASSKVDRGTDTQYF. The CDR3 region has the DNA TGTGCCAGCAGCAAGGTGGACAGGGGCACAGATACGCAGTATTTT.

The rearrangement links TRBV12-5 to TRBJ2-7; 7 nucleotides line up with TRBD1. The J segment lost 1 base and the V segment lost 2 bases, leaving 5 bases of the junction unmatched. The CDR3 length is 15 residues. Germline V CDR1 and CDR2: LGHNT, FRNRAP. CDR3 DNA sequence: TGTGCTAGTGGTTTGCTAGGGGGCCTTTCCTACGAGCAGTACTTC. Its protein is CASGLLGGLSYEQYF.

CDR3 coding DNA: TGCGCCAGCAGTTCAGTGGAGCACGAGCAGTACTTC. The encoded protein is CASSSVEHEQYF. The rearrangement links TRBV5-1 to TRBJ2-7; no definite D call. CDR1 is SGHRS, CDR2 YFSETQ, per germline. The V and J ends lost 5 bases and 5 bases respectively, with 11 bases between them. This CDR3 has 12 residues.

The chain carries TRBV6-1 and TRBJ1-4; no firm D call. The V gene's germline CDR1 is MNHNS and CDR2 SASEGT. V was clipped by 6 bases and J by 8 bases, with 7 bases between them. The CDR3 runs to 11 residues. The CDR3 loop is CASRLQEKLFF. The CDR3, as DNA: TGTGCCAGCAGGTTGCAGGAAAAACTGTTTTTT.

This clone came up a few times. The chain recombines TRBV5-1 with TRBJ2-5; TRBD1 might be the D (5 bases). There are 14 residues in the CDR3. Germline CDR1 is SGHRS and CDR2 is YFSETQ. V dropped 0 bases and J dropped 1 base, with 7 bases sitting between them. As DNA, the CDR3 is TGCGCCAGCAGCTTGGGACAGATCCAAGAGACCCAGTACTTC. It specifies CASSLGQIQETQYF.

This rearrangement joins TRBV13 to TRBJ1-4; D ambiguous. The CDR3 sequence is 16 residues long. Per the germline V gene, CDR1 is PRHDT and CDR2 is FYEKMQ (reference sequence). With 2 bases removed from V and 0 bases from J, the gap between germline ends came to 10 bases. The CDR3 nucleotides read TGTGCCAGCAGCTTAATCTCCGGGACAACTAATGAAAAACTGTTTTTT. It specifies CASSLISGTTNEKLFF. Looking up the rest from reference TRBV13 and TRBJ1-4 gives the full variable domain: AAGVIQSPRHLIKEKRETATLKCYPIPRHDTVYWYQQGPGQDPQFLISFYEKMQSDKGSIPDRFSAQQFSDYHSELNMSSLELGDSALYFCASSLISGTTNEKLFFGSGTQLSVL.

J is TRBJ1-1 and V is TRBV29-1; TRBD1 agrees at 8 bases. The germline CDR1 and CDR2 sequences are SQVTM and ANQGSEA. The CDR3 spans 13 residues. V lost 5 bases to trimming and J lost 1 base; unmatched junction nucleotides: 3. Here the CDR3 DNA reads TGCAGCGTTATCGGACAGGGGAACACTGAAGCTTTCTTT. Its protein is CSVIGQGNTEAFF.

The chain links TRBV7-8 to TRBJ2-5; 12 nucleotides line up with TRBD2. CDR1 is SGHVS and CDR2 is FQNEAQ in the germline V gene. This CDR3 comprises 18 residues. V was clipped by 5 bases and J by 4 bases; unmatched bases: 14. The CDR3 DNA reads TGTGCCAGCAGCCCTACGACTAGCGGGAGATTGCAATTAGAGACCCAGTACTTC. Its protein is CASSPTTSGRLQLETQYF. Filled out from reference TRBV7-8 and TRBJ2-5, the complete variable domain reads GAGVSQSPRYKVAKRGQDVALRCDPISGHVSLFWYQQALGQGPEFLTYFQNEAQLDKSGLPSDRFFAERPEGSVSTLKIQRTQQEDSAVYLCASSPTTSGRLQLETQYFGPGTRLLVL.

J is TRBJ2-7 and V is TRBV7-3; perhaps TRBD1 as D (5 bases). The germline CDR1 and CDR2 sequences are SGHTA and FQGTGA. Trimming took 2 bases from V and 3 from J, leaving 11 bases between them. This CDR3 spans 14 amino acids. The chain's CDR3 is CASSLGAGNYEQYF. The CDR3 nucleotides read TGTGCCAGCAGCTTAGGCGCAGGGAACTACGAGCAGTACTTC.

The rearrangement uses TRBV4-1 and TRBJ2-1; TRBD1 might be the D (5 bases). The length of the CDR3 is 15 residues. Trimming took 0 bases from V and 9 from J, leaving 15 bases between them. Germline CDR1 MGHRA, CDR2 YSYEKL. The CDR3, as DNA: TGCGCCAGCAGCCAAGAAACGGGCAGGGTAGGTGAGCAGTTCTTC. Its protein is CASSQETGRVGEQFF.

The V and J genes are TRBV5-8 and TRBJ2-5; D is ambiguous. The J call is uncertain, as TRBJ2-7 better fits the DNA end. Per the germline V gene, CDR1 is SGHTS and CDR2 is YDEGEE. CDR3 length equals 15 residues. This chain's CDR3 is CASSLPVGVPYEQYF. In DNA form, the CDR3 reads TGTGCCAGCAGCCTCCCGGTCGGAGTCCCCTACGAGCAGTACTTC.

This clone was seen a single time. The DNA for the CDR3 is TGTGCCAGCAGTTTAAAAAGGCAGGGGGCAGCCGGGGAGCTGTTTTTT. This codes for CASSLKRQGAAGELFF. The chain joins TRBV27 to TRBJ2-2; TRBD1 matches at 8 bases. Germline CDR1 is MNHEY and CDR2 is SMNVEV (reference sequence). The CDR3 spans 16 residues. J gave up 6 bases and V 2 bases, and 8 bases lay outside the gene matches.

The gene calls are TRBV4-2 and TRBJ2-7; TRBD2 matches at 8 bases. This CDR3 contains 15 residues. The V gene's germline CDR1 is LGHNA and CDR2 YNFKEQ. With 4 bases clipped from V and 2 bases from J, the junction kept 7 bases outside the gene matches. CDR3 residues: CASSLLGLAAYEQYF. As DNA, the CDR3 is TGTGCCAGCAGCCTCCTTGGACTAGCCGCCTACGAGCAGTACTTC.

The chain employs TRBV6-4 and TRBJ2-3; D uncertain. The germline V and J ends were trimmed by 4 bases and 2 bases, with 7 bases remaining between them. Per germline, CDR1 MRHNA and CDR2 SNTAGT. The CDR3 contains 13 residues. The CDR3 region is CASSARVTDTQYF. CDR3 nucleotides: TGTGCCAGCAGTGCCCGGGTCACAGATACGCAGTATTTT.

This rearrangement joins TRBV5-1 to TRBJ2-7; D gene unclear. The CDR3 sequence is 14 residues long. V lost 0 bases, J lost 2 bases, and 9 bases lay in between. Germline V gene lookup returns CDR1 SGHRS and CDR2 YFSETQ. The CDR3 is CASSLGGTTYEQYF. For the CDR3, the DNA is TGCGCCAGCAGCTTGGGCGGAACCACCTACGAGCAGTACTTC.

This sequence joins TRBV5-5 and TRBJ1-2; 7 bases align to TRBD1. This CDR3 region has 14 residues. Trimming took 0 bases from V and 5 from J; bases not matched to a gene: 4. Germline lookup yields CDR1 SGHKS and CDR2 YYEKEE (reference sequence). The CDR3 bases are TGTGCCAGCAGCTTGGAACAGGGGCATTATGGCTACACCTTC. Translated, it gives CASSLEQGHYGYTF.

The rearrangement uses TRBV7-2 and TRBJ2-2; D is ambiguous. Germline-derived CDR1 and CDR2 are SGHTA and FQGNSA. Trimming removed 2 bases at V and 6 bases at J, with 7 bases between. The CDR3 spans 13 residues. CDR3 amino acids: CASSLSLAGELFF. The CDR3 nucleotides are TGTGCCAGCAGCTTATCCTTAGCCGGGGAGCTGTTTTTT.